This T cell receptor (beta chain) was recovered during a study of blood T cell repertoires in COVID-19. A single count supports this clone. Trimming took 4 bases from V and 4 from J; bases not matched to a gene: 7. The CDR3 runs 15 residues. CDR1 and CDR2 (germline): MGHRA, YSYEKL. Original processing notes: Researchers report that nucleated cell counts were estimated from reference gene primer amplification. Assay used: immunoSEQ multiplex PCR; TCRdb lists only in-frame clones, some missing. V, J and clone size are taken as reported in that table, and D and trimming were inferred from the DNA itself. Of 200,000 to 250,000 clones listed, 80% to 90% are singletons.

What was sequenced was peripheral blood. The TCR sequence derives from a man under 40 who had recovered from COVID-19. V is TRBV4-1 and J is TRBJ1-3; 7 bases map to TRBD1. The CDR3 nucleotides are TGCGCCAGCAGCCTCCACAGGGGATCCGGAAACACCATATATTTT. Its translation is CASSLHRGSGNTIYF.